A single sample is the source of the 15 T cell receptor beta chains below, sequenced in a study of cytomegalovirus exposure and HLA in healthy donors. Primers for the PCR totalled 60 Vbeta and 13 Jbeta. Clones were sequenced by immunoSEQ multiplex PCR, and TCRdb holds only the in-frame ones, with some missing. The sample holds 150,000 to 200,000 clones, 76% seen once. Sequencing input: PBMCs. These receptors originate from a male donor in good health and CMV-seronegative.

The chain couples TRBV27 to TRBJ1-4; 8 bases agree with TRBD1. The CDR3 is 14 residues long. Germline V gene data show CDR1 as MNHEY and CDR2 as SMNVEV (reference sequence). The junction had 1 base not matched to a gene; V was cut back by 2 bases and J by 5 bases. The CDR3 is CASSLQGANEKLFF. The CDR3 DNA is TGTGCCAGCAGTTTACAGGGGGCGAATGAAAAACTGTTTTTT.

The chain joins TRBV19 to TRBJ2-3; TRBD1 aligns across 7 bases. V was clipped by 0 bases and J by 6 bases; unmatched bases: 6. This CDR3 is built from 15 residues. The germline V gene encodes CDR1 LNHDA and CDR2 SQIVND (reference sequence). CDR3 DNA: TGTGCCAGTAGTATAGAACAGGGGCGGTACGATACGCAGTATTTT. This encodes CASSIEQGRYDTQYF.

The chain carries TRBV4-3 and TRBJ1-2; no reliable D call. The CDR3 covers 15 residues. Trimming took off 3 bases at V and 8 bases at J, with 19 bases between the two ends. CDR1 and CDR2 from the germline V gene are LGHNA and YSLEER. The CDR3: CASSHQKGPGVGYTF. The CDR3 DNA follows: TGCGCCAGCAGCCATCAAAAAGGTCCCGGGGTGGGCTACACCTTC.

The chain joins TRBV11-2 to TRBJ2-7; 9 bases are shared with TRBD1. Germline V CDR1 and CDR2: SGHAT, FQNNGV. V was pared by 5 bases and J by 2 bases, with 10 bases of the junction left unmatched. The CDR3 sequence is 16 residues long. The CDR3 DNA is TGTGCCAGCAGCCTTTCCCCCGGGACAGGGACCTACGAGCAGTACTTC. Translating gives CASSLSPGTGTYEQYF.

V is TRBV7-9 and J is TRBJ2-1; 8 nucleotides agree with TRBD1. The CDR3 has 13 amino acids. V lost 1 base to trimming and J lost 10 bases; unmatched junction nucleotides: 3. CDR1 is SEHNR, CDR2 FQNEAQ, per germline (reference sequence). The CDR3 coding sequence is TGTGCCAGCAGCTTAGGGGGGGACAGGGAGCAGTTCTTC. Protein: CASSLGGDREQFF.

The V call is TRBV9, the J call TRBJ2-3, with TRBD2 identical over 10 bases. The CDR3 spans 16 residues. Germline assignment: CDR1 SGDLS and CDR2 YYNGEE. The junction had 10 bases not matched to a gene; V was cut back by 3 bases and J by 6 bases. CDR3 in amino acids: CASSGRGGLATDTQYF. The CDR3, as DNA: TGTGCCAGCAGCGGTAGGGGGGGACTAGCGACGGATACGCAGTATTTT.

This chain uses TRBV7-6 with TRBJ1-2, with 7 nucleotides matching TRBD1. V trimming: 2 bases; J trimming: 6 bases; junction bases outside the gene matches: 12. CDR1 SGHVS and CDR2 FNYEAQ come from the germline V gene. There are 16 residues in the CDR3. In DNA, the CDR3 is TGTGCCAGCAGCTTAAGGGGGACCCAGGGGGTTGATGGCTACACCTTC. Its translation is CASSLRGTQGVDGYTF.

This chain uses TRBV9 with TRBJ2-1; 7 nucleotides match TRBD2. J lost 2 bases, V lost 6 bases, and 8 bases had no gene match. CDR1 SGDLS and CDR2 YYNGEE come from the germline V gene. The CDR3 covers 15 residues. The CDR3 coding sequence is TGTGCCAGCACCCAAAGCGGGACCCCCTACAATGAGCAGTTCTTC. It encodes CASTQSGTPYNEQFF.

DNA of the CDR3: TGTGCCTGGAGTCGAGTCGCAGGGCCCGAGCAGTACTTC. Amino acids: CAWSRVAGPEQYF. V gene TRBV30 combines with J gene TRBJ2-7; D is possibly TRBD1 (5 bases). The CDR3 sequence is 13 residues long. Trimming cost V 2 bases and J 6 bases, with 14 bases left between them. Germline CDR1 and CDR2: GTSNPN and SVGIG (reference sequence).

The rearrangement joins TRBV6-4 to TRBJ2-5; 13 bases are shared with TRBD2. Trimming cost V 6 bases and J 2 bases; bases outside gene matches: 3. Germline lookup yields CDR1 MRHNA and CDR2 SNTAGT. This CDR3 has 15 residues. The CDR3 nucleotides read TGTGCCAGCAGCCCACTAGCGGGAGGGCAAGAGACCCAGTACTTC. Its protein product is CASSPLAGGQETQYF.

The gene calls are TRBV27 and TRBJ2-3; TRBD2 matches 12 bases. Germline V gives CDR1 MNHEY, CDR2 SMNVEV (reference sequence). The V gene end was trimmed by 3 bases and the J gene end by 2 bases; junction bases not matched to a gene: 6. The length of the CDR3 is 17 residues. The CDR3 region is CASSFIRTSGATDTQYF. The CDR3 bases are TGTGCCAGCAGTTTTATTAGGACTAGCGGGGCCACAGATACGCAGTATTTT.

Comments on this clone: At one end the junction does not follow the germline gene, possibly because of a read error. J is TRBJ1-2 and V is TRBV7-9; D uncertain. The CDR3 totals 12 residues. Germline V CDR1 and CDR2: SEHNR, FQNEAQ (reference sequence). CDR3 coding DNA: TGTTCCAGCAGCTCCGGTAGTTTTGGCTACACCTTC. Its translation: CSSSSGSFGYTF.

The genes are TRBV4-2 and TRBJ2-3, with D possibly matching TRBD1 (6 bases). Germline assignment: CDR1 LGHNA and CDR2 YNFKEQ. V lost 1 base and J lost 4, with 9 bases in between. The CDR3 covers 14 residues. The CDR3 sequence: CASSQAPGADTQYF. The DNA for the CDR3 is TGTGCCAGCAGCCAAGCCCCAGGGGCAGATACGCAGTATTTT.

This sequence joins TRBV9 and TRBJ2-2, with D tentatively TRBD1 (5 bases). Germline V gives CDR1 SGDLS, CDR2 YYNGEE. The CDR3 extends over 14 amino acids. The germline V and J ends were trimmed by 4 bases and 4 bases, with 11 bases remaining between them. The CDR3 here is CASSSDTATGELFF. The CDR3 DNA sequence: TGTGCCAGCAGCTCGGACACAGCCACCGGGGAGCTGTTTTTT.

DNA of the CDR3: TGCAGCGTGGGGCTAGCGGGAGCCCAAGAGACCCAGTACTTC. Translating it yields CSVGLAGAQETQYF. The chain links TRBV29-1 to TRBJ2-5; 10 bases fit TRBD2. V lost 6 bases, J lost 1 base, and 5 bases stayed unmatched. The CDR3 covers 14 residues. Germline CDR1 reads SQVTM; CDR2 reads ANQGSEA.